The rows below give T cell receptor beta chains drawn from one sample of a study of blood T cell repertoires in COVID-19. The data were produced by immunoSEQ multiplex PCR, yet TCRdb's version contains in-frame clones alone and is incomplete. The repertoire holds about 270,000 clones, with about four fifths as singletons. The sequenced sample was peripheral blood. These receptors were taken from a woman aged 55-70 years with active or convalescent COVID-19. Both conserved end residues are trimmed from each CDR3. The D gene is left open where the match is weak.

TRBD1	TRBV2	ASSGTGAERQF
NA	TRBV2	ASSGELSNTEAF
NA	TRBV7-3	ASSLTEGTHTGELF
NA	TRBV6-5	ASSSLRTEAF
NA	TRBV2	ASSELRSRGQPQH
NA	TRBV12-5	PDWEAF
TRBD1	TRBV5-1	ASSLADREDTEAF
TRBD2	TRBV7-7	ASSLSGGAQNEQF
TRBD1	TRBV11-1	ASSLNRGNSPLH
NA	TRBV11-2	ASRVGGYNEQF
TRBD1	TRBV5-1	ASSWRDRMNTEAF
NA	TRBV5-4	ASSFSGTRQETQY
NA	TRBV3-1/TRBV3-2	ASSQDSGTSFPYGYT
NA	TRBV29-1	SVEGRDFLNGYT
NA	TRBV7-8	ASSLRRSEKLF
NA	TRBV7-2	ASSLSARNNNEQF
TRBD1	TRBV7-3	ASSAGTGGFDEQF
NA	TRBV18	ASSPAVGENIQY
TRBD1	TRBV2	ASSEARQGAHRYTEAF
NA	TRBV19	ASSTPPLTAYGYT
TRBD1	TRBV6-1	ASSASRDRLPIGNTIY
NA	TRBV6-4	ASSDRQGPYEQY
TRBD1	TRBV2	ASSPDRVDTDTQY
TRBD1	TRBV7-6	ASSSGTGPNTEAF
NA	TRBV27	ASSLRGLNGYT
TRBD1	TRBV10-1	ASSANRGYGYT
TRBD1	TRBV6-5	ASTGGVYGYT
TRBD1	TRBV15	ATSRDRTGGSNQPQH
TRBD1	TRBV6-2/TRBV6-3	ASSRGLTGNGYT